The entry below gives a single TCR beta chain sequence along with its context. The antigen remains undetermined. The data are from a study of molecular identifiers for immune sequencing clone quantification. The V end was cut by 0 bases, the J end by 2 bases, with 5 bases between. CDR1 and CDR2 (germline): SGHAT, FQNNGV. The CDR3 loop spans 13 amino acids. TCRdb independently ran MiXCR on the PCR reads; one entry per CDR3 protein. This table holds roughly 630,000 distinct CDR3 sequences, roughly 23% found once. Findings of the study overall: It was shown that clones above 20 RNA copies held over 98% of effector molecules, but under 1% in naive cells.

What was sequenced was naive CD8+ T cells from blood, with Jurkat cell RNA spiked in. Subset here: FACS-sorted CD8+CD4-CCR7+CD45RA+ naive T cells. The sequence derives from a human donor in good health. Some libraries in this study had Jurkat cell RNA spiked in. The chain has TRBV11-2 and TRBJ2-7; D is unresolved. The DNA of the CDR3 is TGTGCCAGCAGCTTAGAGTTACCCTACGAGCAGTACTTC. Protein sequence: CASSLELPYEQYF. Full variable domain (missing parts from reference TRBV11-2 and TRBJ2-7): EAGVAQSPRYKIIEKRQSVAFWCNPISGHATLYWYQQILGQGPKLLIQFQNNGVVDDSQLPKDRFSAERLKGVDSTLKIQPAKLEDSAVYLCASSLELPYEQYFGPGTRLTVT.